The clone carrying this T cell receptor beta chain has at least ten counts. The data stem from a study of patients and donors after allogeneic stem cell transplantation. TCRdb redid the calling of the RT-PCR reads with MiXCR, one entry per CDR3 protein. This sample yields roughly 30,000 distinct CDR3 sequences, of which around 6.8% are seen a single time; roughly a third belongs to the top ten. J was trimmed by 8 bases and V by 3 bases; bases with no gene match: 3. Germline loops: CDR1 KGHDR, CDR2 SFDVKD. CDR3 size: 14 residues. The chain uses TRBV24-1 and TRBJ2-1, with TRBD2 identical over 10 bases. The clonotype was recovered from a human donor who was either an allogeneic HSCT recipient or a stem cell or donor lymphocyte infusion donor (not recorded which). It is not recorded whose cells these are; they may come from a transplant donor. Sequencing input: blood, either unsorted or a sorted T cell fraction (not recorded which). CDR3 region: CATSDPSGSDEQFF. DNA of the CDR3: TGTGCCACCAGTGATCCTAGCGGGAGTGATGAGCAGTTCTTC.